This entry is about one TCR beta chain. Its antigen is undetermined. This entry comes from a study of CD8+ T cells in alopecia areata. The study, taken as a whole, reports: Resident alphabeta T-cell populations of normal skin are likewise subject to sequencing in scalp samples.

It was cDNA, reverse transcribed from extracted RNA, that served as the sequencing template. The protocol was immunoSEQ multiplex PCR, while the TCRdb copy is restricted to in-frame clones and leaves out a portion. Here the sample spans 3,800 or so clones, around 70% being singletons. With 1 base removed from V and 2 bases from J, the gap between germline ends came to 12 bases. The CDR3 runs to 15 residues. The germline V gene encodes CDR1 KGHSH and CDR2 LQKENI. Treatment here: oral pan-JAK inhibitor, 5-10 mg twice daily. Alopecia areata patients had lesional scalp punch biopsies and peripheral blood taken from them.

V and J are TRBV18 and TRBJ2-7, with D unclear. The receptor was isolated from a human donor with alopecia areata. Sequenced material: skin, taken at week 24, from a patient treated with tofacitinib. CDR3 in amino acids: CASSPQADTAYEQYF. CDR3 nucleotide sequence: TGTGCCAGCTCACCACAAGCCGACACTGCCTACGAGCAGTACTTC.